This paragraph covers one TCR beta chain sequence. This clonotype showed up just a few times. Its binding antigen is unknown. One base away there is no much larger clone; base qualities are not given. Here V drops 4 bases and J drops 10 bases, and the junction holds 13 bases not matched to any gene. As encoded in the germline V gene, CDR1 is SGHTA while CDR2 is FQGNSA. Reading from cysteine to phenylalanine, the CDR3 counts 15 amino acids. CDR3 DNA is the only sequence kept; it has 45 bases, read in frame from the first base. The data originate from a study of identical twins (dated by TCRdb to 2016 to 2018). In terms of the full investigation: To test whether fetal clonotypes persist, this study deep-sequenced TCR alpha and beta repertoires from monozygotic twins, from unrelated adults of various ages, and from cord blood. To rule out contamination, replicate twin experiments were performed at different times with different library preparation protocols. Beyond this particular receptor, the publication reports: Invariant T cells such as MAIT and iNKT could partly confound zero-insertion analyses, though diverse VJ usage argued against this for most clonotypes. Compared with coincidental sharing between unrelated individuals, out-of-frame TCR alpha sequences shared between twins had an excess of sequences with low generation probability. Recombination models systematically underestimated out-of-frame TCR alpha sharing in monozygotic twins but agreed with sharing between unrelated individuals. Fewer insertions were carried by abundant cord blood beta clonotypes; a weaker similar trend was observed in young adult naive repertoires, while no such trend was observed in memory repertoires. Conclusions relied on cross-sectional statistical analysis, since the same donors could not be followed over many years. In beta out-of-frame sequences, excess twin sharing was weaker, because having fewer shared sequences lowered the signal-to-noise ratio.

The method was 5' RACE. TCRdb shows the sequencer as Illumina HiSeq 2000. A universal primer binding site was added through template switching, and the final cDNA carried a unique molecular identifier so that TCR cDNA molecules could be counted accurately. Specific primers in the conserved constant-segment region were used to synthesize first-strand cDNA for the TCR alpha and beta chains. Each cDNA library was double barcoded, with a SMART-Mk sample barcode plus Illumina barcodes, to control for contamination. TruSeq adapter sequences, together with Illumina sample barcodes, were added in two successive PCR steps. TCR alpha and beta cDNA libraries were sequenced on the Illumina HiSeq platform with custom primers. Concerning the study's data processing: Unique molecular identifiers were extracted from raw reads with MiGEC, and CDR3 positions were determined with MiXCR. Recombination models were inferred per individual with the repgenHMM and IGoR tools using an EM algorithm. Shared clonotypes were analyzed with the tcR package in R, and sharing was normalized by the product of cloneset sizes. Out-of-frame nonproductive sequences were analyzed to study raw recombination free of thymic and clonal selection effects. TCRdb handled the public reads itself, with Q25 trimming in fastp and clone calling in MiXCR, and kept productive beta chains. Duplicate CDR3 protein sequences are folded into a single record with the most common DNA and genes. These V and J calls derive from TCRdb rather than the authors' analysis. The table for this sample lists 400,000 to 650,000 distinct CDR3 sequences; under 25% of them were counted only once. Around 0.9% of the sample is taken by the ten largest.

Every donor in the study was a healthy Caucasian. Three pairs of female monozygotic twins, all aged roughly 18 to 30 years, made up the twin cohort. CD4+ and CD8+ T cell populations were isolated with positive isolation kits from Invitrogen. The same specimen was also included in a second study, on T cells expressing NK-cell markers. As the second study states: In sorted CD3+CD56+NKG2C+, CD3+CD56+NKG2C- and CD3+CD56-NKG2C+ T-cell subsets from eight or nine donors, TCR beta-chain repertoires were profiled. Among the eight sequenced donors, seven were HCMV-seropositive and one was HCMV-seronegative. To restrict sorting to alphabetaTCR-expressing T cells, an anti-gammadeltaTCR antibody was added in several experiments. In roughly 6 donors, the dominant CD3+CD56+NKG2C+ clonotypes ranked among the top 10 CD8+ clonotypes, making up about 1.0-7.5% of CD8+ T cells. Those dominant clonotypes were again the most abundant among CD3+CD56-NKG2C+ cells in four donors, at about 25-60.1%. Whether the expanded NKG2C-expressing T cell clones were specific for HCMV antigens remained unclear. All eight donors whose samples were sequenced were randomly selected healthy volunteers, three of them men and five women. To determine HCMV serostatus, a commercial ELISA kit was used to detect HCMV-specific IgG in serum. MIGEC was used to demultiplex reads and group the reads by UMI, and MiTCR was used to assemble and quantify clonotypes. Only TCR cDNA sequences supported by at least two reads were kept to exclude erroneous sequences. The tcR package was used for downstream repertoire analysis, and clonotypes were matched across fractions by CDR3 nucleotide sequence plus V segment. Antigen specificity was annotated against VDJdb with VDJmatch, allowing one amino acid substitution in CDR3.

This receptor was identified in a woman aged 18-29 years in good health. This sequence uses TRBV7-2 and TRBJ1-1, and 9 junctional nucleotides match TRBD1. The sample taken for sequencing was CD4+ T cells sorted from blood. The CDR3 has the sequence CASSSFRGQGSTAFF. The nucleotide sequence reads TGTGCCAGCAGCTCTTTCCGAGGACAGGGGAGTACAGCTTTCTTT.